Below, 30 T cell receptor beta chains from the same sample are listed, as sequenced in a study of cytomegalovirus exposure and HLA in healthy donors. Produced via immunoSEQ multiplex PCR; TCRdb's table is partial and in-frame only. The sample records about 73,000 clones, approximately 95% being singletons. Source material: PBMCs. These receptors all come from a man aged 18 to 29 in good health and CMV-seronegative.

The genes are TRBV10-3 and TRBJ1-4; 8 bases map to TRBD1. V was clipped by 0 bases and J by 0 bases; unmatched bases: 6. The CDR3 is 18 amino acids. Germline-derived CDR1 and CDR2 are ENHRY and SYGVKD. The CDR3 loop is CAISESGTGPATNEKLFF. In DNA form, the CDR3 reads TGTGCCATCAGTGAGTCAGGGACAGGACCTGCAACTAATGAAAAACTGTTTTTT.

About this clone: The junction departs from the called germline gene at one end, perhaps through a read error. The rearrangement links TRBV12-5 to TRBJ2-3; D is ambiguous. Germline CDR1 reads LGHNT; CDR2 reads FRNRAP. The CDR3 spans 13 residues. CDR3 coding DNA: TGTGCTAGTGGCTTGGGTATCACAGATACGCAGTATTTT. It yields the protein CASGLGITDTQYF.

The J gene is TRBJ2-5, the V gene TRBV4-2, with D perhaps matching TRBD1 (7 bases). Germline V gene sequence: CDR1 LGHNA, CDR2 YNFKEQ. V was cut by 0 bases and J by 4 bases, with 15 bases left in between. The CDR3 has 16 amino acids. CDR3 coding DNA: TGTGCCAGCAGCCAAGAGCAGGGGGGCGCGGGAGAGACCCAGTACTTC. This encodes CASSQEQGGAGETQYF.

Here the CDR3 reads CASSLDGPDEAFF. The CDR3 nucleotides read TGTGCCAGCAGCTTAGATGGGCCGGATGAAGCTTTCTTT. The chain joins TRBV11-2 to TRBJ1-1; D is undetermined. V was pared by 0 bases and J by 7 bases, with 9 bases between. This CDR3 is 13 amino acids long. Germline V gene sequence: CDR1 SGHAT, CDR2 FQNNGV.

V and J are TRBV4-1 and TRBJ2-4; 7 nucleotides align to TRBD1. J lost 16 bases, V lost 2 bases, and 11 bases had no gene match. Germline loops: CDR1 MGHRA, CDR2 YSYEKL. CDR3 length: 13 residues. Written as DNA, the CDR3 is TGCGCCAGCAGCCAAACTTACAGGGGTACTGAATACTTC. It encodes CASSQTYRGTEYF.

This chain uses TRBV27 with TRBJ1-3; D not resolved. V gave up 4 bases and J gave up 8 bases, with 15 bases separating them. CDR3 length equals 14 residues. Per the germline V gene, CDR1 is MNHEY and CDR2 is SMNVEV (reference sequence). CDR3 sequence (DNA): TGTGCCAGCAGTTCCCGGGGAAATTTGGACACCATATATTTT. Its protein is CASSSRGNLDTIYF.

The rearrangement links TRBV30 to TRBJ1-1, with D tentatively TRBD1 (6 bases). V gave up 4 bases and J gave up 0 bases, with 9 bases separating them. The CDR3 extends over 13 amino acids. Germline assignment: CDR1 GTSNPN and CDR2 SVGIG (reference sequence). CDR3 nucleotide sequence: TGTGCCTGGATCGGACAGATGAACACTGAAGCTTTCTTT. It yields the protein CAWIGQMNTEAFF.

The chain carries TRBV19 and TRBJ1-1, with D possibly TRBD1 on 5 matching bases. Trimming took off 6 bases at V and 1 base at J, with 9 bases between the two ends. The CDR3 runs 13 residues. Per the germline V gene, CDR1 is LNHDA and CDR2 is SQIVND (reference sequence). The CDR3 nucleotides are TGTGCCAGTAGCAGCAGGGCGAACACTGAAGCTTTCTTT. It yields the protein CASSSRANTEAFF.

The V call is TRBV7-9, the J call TRBJ1-1, with TRBD1 matching over 8 bases. The CDR3 contains 15 residues. Unmatched junction bases numbered 11, after V lost 7 bases and J lost 4 bases. CDR1 and CDR2 from the germline V gene are SEHNR and FQNEAQ (reference sequence). The DNA of the CDR3 is TGTGCCAGCATCGAACAGGGGGGCGCGAGCACTGAAGCTTTCTTT. It translates to CASIEQGGASTEAFF.

The chain joins TRBV5-3 to TRBJ1-5; 8 positions match TRBD1. TRBV5-3 is placed among ORFs of uncertain function. This CDR3 comprises 14 residues. With V trimmed by 0 bases and J by 7 bases, 3 bases remained unmatched. The DNA of the CDR3 is TGTGCCAGAAGCTTGGGGACAGGGTTCCAGCCCCAGCATTTT. It codes for CARSLGTGFQPQHF.

The rearrangement uses TRBV5-1 and TRBJ1-6, with D tentatively TRBD1 (6 bases). CDR3 length equals 17 residues. V lost 3 bases, J lost 5 bases, and 18 bases lay in between. Germline CDR1 and CDR2: SGHRS and YFSETQ. The CDR3 DNA reads TGCGCCAGCAGCTCTAACGTACAGGGAAACAATAATTCACCCCTCCACTTT. Translation gives CASSSNVQGNNNSPLHF. Complete variable domain (other parts from reference TRBV5-1 and TRBJ1-6): KAGVTQTPRYLIKTRGQQVTLSCSPISGHRSVSWYQQTPGQGLQFLFEYFSETQRNKGNFPGRFSGRQFSNSRSEMNVSTLELGDSALYLCASSSNVQGNNNSPLHFGNGTRLTVT.

The V gene is TRBV18, the J gene TRBJ1-5, with D maybe TRBD1 (5 bases). V lost 3 bases and J lost 0, with 9 bases in between. The CDR3 length is 15 residues. From germline, CDR1 is KGHSH and CDR2 LQKENI. The CDR3 nucleotides read TGTGCCAGCTCACCGATGGGGGGTAGCAATCAGCCCCAGCATTTT. Protein: CASSPMGGSNQPQHF. Full variable domain (rest looked up from reference TRBV18 and TRBJ1-5): NAGVMQNPRHLVRRRGQEARLRCSPMKGHSHVYWYRQLPEEGLKFMVYLQKENIIDESGMPKERFSAEFPKEGPSILRIQQVVRGDSAAYFCASSPMGGSNQPQHFGDGTRLSIL.

CDR3 residues: CAWSASQAQPQHF. The CDR3 coding sequence is TGTGCCTGGAGTGCGTCGCAGGCTCAGCCCCAGCATTTT. The V call is TRBV30, the J call TRBJ1-5; D is unresolved. This CDR3 spans 13 amino acids. Germline values: CDR1 GTSNPN, CDR2 SVGIG (reference sequence). V was trimmed by 1 base and J by 6 bases, leaving 10 bases between them.

The chain couples TRBV7-6 to TRBJ1-1; no firm D call. V lost 6 bases and J lost 0, with 8 bases in between. The germline V gene has CDR1 SGHVS and CDR2 FNYEAQ. CDR3 length: 13 amino acids. Here the CDR3 reads CASSPYMNTEAFF. The CDR3 coding sequence is TGTGCCAGCAGTCCTTACATGAACACTGAAGCTTTCTTT.

This chain links TRBV6-1 with TRBJ1-2; tentative D call: TRBD1 (6 bases). CDR3 length equals 16 residues. Germline V gene data show CDR1 as MNHNS and CDR2 as SASEGT. Trimming took 0 bases from V and 3 from J, leaving 14 bases between them. CDR3 residues: CASSEARVGQYYGYTF. In nucleotides, the CDR3 is TGTGCCAGCAGTGAAGCGCGAGTCGGACAGTACTATGGCTACACCTTC.

The V gene is TRBV5-1, the J gene TRBJ2-3; 11 bases are shared with TRBD2. The CDR3 is made up of 15 amino acids. Looked up from germline, CDR1 is SGHRS and CDR2 is YFSETQ. Germline trimming cut 7 bases from V and 6 bases from J; bases unmatched to any gene: 10. For the CDR3, the DNA is TGCGCCAGCGTGTTAGCGGGGGGGCCAGGGGATACGCAGTATTTT. This encodes CASVLAGGPGDTQYF.

The V call is TRBV5-1, the J call TRBJ1-5; D gene unclear. CDR1 is SGHRS and CDR2 is YFSETQ in the germline V gene. Trimming took 0 bases from V and 0 from J, leaving 10 bases between them. CDR3 length: 16 residues. DNA for the CDR3: TGCGCCAGCAGCTTGGGAGTAACAGATAGCAATCAGCCCCAGCATTTT. Its translation is CASSLGVTDSNQPQHF.

The chain links TRBV7-2 to TRBJ1-6; unclear D gene. The CDR3 totals 14 residues. V dropped 1 base and J dropped 7 bases, with 8 bases sitting between them. The germline gives CDR1 SGHTA, CDR2 FQGNSA. The CDR3 nucleotides read TGTGCCAGCAGCTTAGGGGCGAGCAATTCACCCCTCCACTTT. It codes for CASSLGASNSPLHF.

This clone has a single count. The chain links TRBV7-2 to TRBJ1-1; D not certain. In germline, CDR1 is SGHTA, CDR2 FQGNSA. V shed 5 bases and J shed 4 bases, with 11 bases lying between them. The CDR3 has 13 amino acids. This CDR3 is CASSAEVATEAFF. The CDR3 bases are TGTGCCAGCAGCGCGGAGGTGGCCACTGAAGCTTTCTTT. Combining the CDR3 with reference TRBV7-2 and TRBJ1-1 gives the whole variable domain GAGVSQSPSNKVTEKGKDVELRCDPISGHTALYWYRQSLGQGLEFLIYFQGNSAPDKSGLPSDRFSAERTGGSVSTLTIQRTQQEDSAVYLCASSAEVATEAFFGQGTRLTVV.

The gene calls are TRBV5-1 and TRBJ2-2; TRBD2 matches at 9 bases. The CDR3 spans 17 residues. Germline loops: CDR1 SGHRS, CDR2 YFSETQ. J lost 4 bases, V lost 7 bases, and 14 bases had no gene match. CDR3 sequence: CASQRGAQGLFTGELFF. The CDR3 coding sequence is TGCGCCAGCCAGCGGGGGGCCCAGGGTTTGTTCACCGGGGAGCTGTTTTTT.

The chain recombines TRBV5-1 with TRBJ2-5, with unresolved D. The germline CDR1 and CDR2 sequences are SGHRS and YFSETQ. V shed 2 bases and J shed 10 bases, with 21 bases lying between them. This CDR3 comprises 15 residues. CDR3 DNA: TGCGCCAGCAGCTTAACCCGTCTGAACGAGGCGTACCAGTACTTC. This encodes CASSLTRLNEAYQYF.

The rearrangement joins TRBV7-2 to TRBJ1-2; 8 bases map to TRBD1. This CDR3 is built from 16 residues. The V segment lost 4 bases and the J segment 8 bases; nucleotides outside the gene matches: 15. CDR1 and CDR2 (germline): SGHTA, FQGNSA. This CDR3 is CASSYRPQGQDGGYTF. DNA of the CDR3: TGTGCCAGCAGCTATAGGCCGCAGGGACAGGACGGGGGCTACACCTTC.

The chain recombines TRBV19 with TRBJ2-1, with D tentatively TRBD2 (5 bases). The CDR3 totals 16 residues. Germline V gene data show CDR1 as LNHDA and CDR2 as SQIVND (reference sequence). The V end was cut by 2 bases, the J end by 7 bases, with 18 bases between. The CDR3 DNA follows: TGTGCCAGTAGTATAATTCGGCTAGCTATGAGGAATGAGCAGTTCTTC. The encoded protein is CASSIIRLAMRNEQFF.

The rearrangement links TRBV30 to TRBJ1-5, with 8 bases identical to TRBD1. The CDR3 consists of 13 residues. Germline V gene data show CDR1 as GTSNPN and CDR2 as SVGIG (reference sequence). The V segment lost 3 bases and the J segment 6 bases; nucleotides outside the gene matches: 4. The CDR3 bases are TGTGCCTGGAGCAGAGACAGGGGTCAGCCCCAGCATTTT. Protein: CAWSRDRGQPQHF.

V gene TRBV15 combines with J gene TRBJ2-5, with TRBD1 as a possible D gene (6 bases). With 3 bases removed from V and 4 bases from J, the gap between germline ends came to 21 bases. CDR1 LNHNV and CDR2 YYDKDF come from the germline V gene (reference sequence). The CDR3 loop spans 17 amino acids. DNA of the CDR3: TGTGCCACCAGCAGCCTAACCCACAGGGTCTCGGGAGAGACCCAGTACTTC. It is translated as CATSSLTHRVSGETQYF.

The chain uses TRBV6-6 and TRBJ1-3; the match to TRBD1 covers 8 bases. The CDR3 spans 16 residues. Germline V gene data show CDR1 as MNHNY and CDR2 as SVGAGI (reference sequence). The V segment lost 4 bases and the J segment 2 bases; nucleotides outside the gene matches: 7. The CDR3 region is CASSSPTGQAGNTIYF. The CDR3 DNA follows: TGTGCCAGCAGTTCCCCGACGGGACAGGCTGGAAACACCATATATTTT.

The V gene is TRBV5-6, the J gene TRBJ2-1, with 7 bases lining up with TRBD1. Germline V lookup: CDR1 SGHDT, CDR2 YYEEEE. The length of the CDR3 is 15 residues. Trimming removed 2 bases from V and 2 bases from J; junction bases left unmatched: 4. As DNA, the CDR3 is TGTGCCAGCAGCTTTACAGGGGTCCCCTACAATGAGCAGTTCTTC. As protein: CASSFTGVPYNEQFF.

The chain is built from TRBV7-2 and TRBJ2-3; no clear D. The length of the CDR3 is 12 residues. Trimming stripped 2 bases from V and 6 bases from J, with 6 bases between. Germline CDR1 is SGHTA and CDR2 is FQGNSA. The DNA for the CDR3 is TGTGCCAGCAGCTTATTAAGCGATACGCAGTATTTT. Translated: CASSLLSDTQYF. Full variable domain (remainder filled in from reference TRBV7-2 and TRBJ2-3): GAGVSQSPSNKVTEKGKDVELRCDPISGHTALYWYRQSLGQGLEFLIYFQGNSAPDKSGLPSDRFSAERTGGSVSTLTIQRTQQEDSAVYLCASSLLSDTQYFGPGTRLTVL.

The chain combines TRBV5-1 with TRBJ1-6; D uncertain. The CDR3 extends over 14 amino acids. The V gene's germline CDR1 is SGHRS and CDR2 YFSETQ. Trimming stripped 0 bases from V and 7 bases from J, with 8 bases between. This CDR3 is CASSLEAGNSPLHF. The CDR3 DNA follows: TGCGCCAGCAGCTTGGAGGCGGGAAATTCACCCCTCCACTTT.

J is TRBJ2-5 and V is TRBV5-1, with TRBD1 matching over 9 bases. Unmatched junction bases numbered 12, after V lost 2 bases and J lost 1 base. The CDR3 totals 18 residues. Germline CDR1 SGHRS, CDR2 YFSETQ. This CDR3 is CASSFIASGTGSQETQYF. The CDR3 nucleotides are TGCGCCAGCAGCTTTATAGCTAGTGGGACAGGGAGCCAAGAGACCCAGTACTTC.